This T cell receptor (beta chain) is from a study of brain T cells in children with intractable seizures (dated by TCRdb to 2020 to 2022). Study-level background: As a first screen for immune gene transcripts, resected brain tissue from approximately 50 pediatric epilepsy surgery cases was run on a NanoString immunology panel. Among the roughly twelve selected surgery cases, eight also had pre-surgery blood sequenced, leaving four with brain tissue only.

The CDR3 measures 14 amino acids from cysteine to phenylalanine. This entry keeps only the CDR3 DNA: 42 bases, framed from base 1. V trim: 6 bases; J trim: 2 bases; unmatched bases: 7. The germline V gene yields SQVTM for CDR1 and ANQGSEA for CDR2. The investigation overall reported the following: The patients' HCMV serostatus was not known, and viral specificity was inferred solely from CDR3 sequence similarity. Because pre- and post-surgery blood were sequenced to different depths, clones absent from the pre-surgery sample may reflect undersampling.

The sample's time point label, decoded: blood from clinic visit 5 months post-surgery; TSC patient then seizure free. The surgery cases showing the highest brain T cell transcript signatures were chosen for TCR beta chain sequencing of brain tissue and, when available, of blood. Before surgery, patients had received at least one anti-epileptic drug. TCR-sequenced patients were children with drug-resistant epilepsy due to tuberous sclerosis complex, focal cortical dysplasia, Rasmussen encephalitis or hemimegalencephaly. The Monarch genomic DNA purification kit was used to extract bulk genomic DNA from unsorted brain tissue and whole blood. TCR beta chain sequences were generated from genomic DNA using the immunoSEQ assay. Per the original workflow: CDR3 sequences not starting with the conserved framework cysteine at position 104 were manually removed. To get clonality, the normalized Shannon's Diversity Index was subtracted from one, giving values from 0 (maximal diversity) to 1 (oligoclonal). Differences in the frequency of the same CDR3 between samples, such as brain versus blood, were assessed with chi-squared comparison-of-proportions tests. Public clonotypes were identified through searches of immuneACCESS, and similarity to known antiviral clonotypes was evaluated with the VDJdb browser. This immuneACCESS table, as held by TCRdb, lists in-frame sequences with V and J called but not all clones. Of the missing ones, under half trace to an unresolved V gene in checked studies; the others have no known cause. V and J calls and clone size come straight from that table; D and trimming were deduced from the DNA. The sample has about 350,000 clones on record, about 93% of them singletons. The ten largest clones represent approximately 5% of the sample.

A note on this clone: Its antigen remains unidentified. The sample holds no much larger clone one base away, and base qualities are not on file.

The TCR originated in a boy under three years old with tuberous sclerosis and intractable seizures. The rearranged chain carries TRBV29-1 and TRBJ2-1; 7 central nucleotides agree with TRBD1. This sample comprised peripheral blood, obtained roughly 5 months after surgery. Here the CDR3 is given as CSVEQGSPYNEQFF. The DNA is as follows: TGCAGCGTGGAACAGGGGTCCCCCTACAATGAGCAGTTCTTC.